This T cell receptor beta chain was observed in a study of molecular identifiers for immune sequencing clone quantification. This clonotype showed up just a few times. The ends were cut back, 5 bases at V and 5 bases at J, with 17 bases in the middle. The length of the CDR3 is 15 residues. Using a CD8+CD4-CCR7+CD45RA+ phenotype, naive CD8 T cells were sorted. As previously described, bulk TCR libraries were made using listed TCR primers. TCRdb processed the PCR reads anew with MiXCR; each CDR3 protein has one entry. The profile covers 460,000 or so distinct CDR3 sequences, with about a quarter appearing a single time and around 0.78% taken by the ten largest.

The specimen sequenced was naive CD8+ T cells from blood, with Jurkat cell RNA spiked in. Subset denoted: FACS-sorted CD8+CD4-CCR7+CD45RA+ naive T cells. The chain recombines TRBV12-3 or TRBV12-4 with TRBJ2-3; TRBD2 might be the D (6 bases). This receptor was taken from a human donor in good health. Some libraries in this study had Jurkat cell RNA spiked in. CDR3 nucleotides: TGTGCCAGCAGTCTCGATAGCGGACTAAGAGATACGCAGTATTTT. Translation: CASSLDSGLRDTQYF.